This TCR beta chain derives from a study of cytomegalovirus exposure and HLA in healthy donors. Points from the study as a whole: First-cohort TCR clusters were later found to tend to co-occur in the approximately 120 validation repertoires. There were some public TCRs occurring in many donors, but most TCR sequences were rare.

The protocol was immunoSEQ multiplex PCR, while the TCRdb copy is restricted to in-frame clones and leaves out a portion. The sample lists a few hundred thousand clones, roughly 88% occurring once. Remarks on this clone: Its target is unknown.

The CDR3 covers 15 residues. Trimming pared 8 bases from V and 1 base from J, leaving 17 bases between. In germline, CDR1 is SGHTA, CDR2 FQGNSA. The sequencing sample was made of PBMCs. The clonotype comes from a woman aged 30 to 39 in good health and CMV-seropositive. The chain links TRBV7-2 to TRBJ1-1; TRBD1 is a possible D gene (6 bases). The CDR3 spells CASGTERGPNTEAFF. The CDR3, as DNA: TGTGCCAGCGGGACGGAACGGGGGCCGAACACTGAAGCTTTCTTT. The full variable domain, in which reference TRBV7-2 and TRBJ1-1 provide the parts outside the CDR3, is GAGVSQSPSNKVTEKGKDVELRCDPISGHTALYWYRQSLGQGLEFLIYFQGNSAPDKSGLPSDRFSAERTGGSVSTLTIQRTQQEDSAVYLCASGTERGPNTEAFFGQGTRLTVV.